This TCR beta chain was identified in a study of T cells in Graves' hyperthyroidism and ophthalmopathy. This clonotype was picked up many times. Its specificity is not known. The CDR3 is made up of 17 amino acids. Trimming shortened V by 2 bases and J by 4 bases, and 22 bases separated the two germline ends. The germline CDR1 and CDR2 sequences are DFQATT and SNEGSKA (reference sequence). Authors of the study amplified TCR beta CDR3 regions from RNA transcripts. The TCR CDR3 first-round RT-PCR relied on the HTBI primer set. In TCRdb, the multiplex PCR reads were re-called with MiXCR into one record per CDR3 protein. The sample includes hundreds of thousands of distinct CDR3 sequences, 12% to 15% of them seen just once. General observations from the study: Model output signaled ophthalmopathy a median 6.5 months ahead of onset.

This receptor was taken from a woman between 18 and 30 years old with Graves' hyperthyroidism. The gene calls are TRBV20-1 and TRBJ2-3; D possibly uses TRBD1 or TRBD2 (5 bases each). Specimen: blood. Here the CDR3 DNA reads TGCAGTGCTAGAATTCGAGGGGTTTGGGGAGTTGCAGATACGCAGTATTTT. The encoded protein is CSARIRGVWGVADTQYF.